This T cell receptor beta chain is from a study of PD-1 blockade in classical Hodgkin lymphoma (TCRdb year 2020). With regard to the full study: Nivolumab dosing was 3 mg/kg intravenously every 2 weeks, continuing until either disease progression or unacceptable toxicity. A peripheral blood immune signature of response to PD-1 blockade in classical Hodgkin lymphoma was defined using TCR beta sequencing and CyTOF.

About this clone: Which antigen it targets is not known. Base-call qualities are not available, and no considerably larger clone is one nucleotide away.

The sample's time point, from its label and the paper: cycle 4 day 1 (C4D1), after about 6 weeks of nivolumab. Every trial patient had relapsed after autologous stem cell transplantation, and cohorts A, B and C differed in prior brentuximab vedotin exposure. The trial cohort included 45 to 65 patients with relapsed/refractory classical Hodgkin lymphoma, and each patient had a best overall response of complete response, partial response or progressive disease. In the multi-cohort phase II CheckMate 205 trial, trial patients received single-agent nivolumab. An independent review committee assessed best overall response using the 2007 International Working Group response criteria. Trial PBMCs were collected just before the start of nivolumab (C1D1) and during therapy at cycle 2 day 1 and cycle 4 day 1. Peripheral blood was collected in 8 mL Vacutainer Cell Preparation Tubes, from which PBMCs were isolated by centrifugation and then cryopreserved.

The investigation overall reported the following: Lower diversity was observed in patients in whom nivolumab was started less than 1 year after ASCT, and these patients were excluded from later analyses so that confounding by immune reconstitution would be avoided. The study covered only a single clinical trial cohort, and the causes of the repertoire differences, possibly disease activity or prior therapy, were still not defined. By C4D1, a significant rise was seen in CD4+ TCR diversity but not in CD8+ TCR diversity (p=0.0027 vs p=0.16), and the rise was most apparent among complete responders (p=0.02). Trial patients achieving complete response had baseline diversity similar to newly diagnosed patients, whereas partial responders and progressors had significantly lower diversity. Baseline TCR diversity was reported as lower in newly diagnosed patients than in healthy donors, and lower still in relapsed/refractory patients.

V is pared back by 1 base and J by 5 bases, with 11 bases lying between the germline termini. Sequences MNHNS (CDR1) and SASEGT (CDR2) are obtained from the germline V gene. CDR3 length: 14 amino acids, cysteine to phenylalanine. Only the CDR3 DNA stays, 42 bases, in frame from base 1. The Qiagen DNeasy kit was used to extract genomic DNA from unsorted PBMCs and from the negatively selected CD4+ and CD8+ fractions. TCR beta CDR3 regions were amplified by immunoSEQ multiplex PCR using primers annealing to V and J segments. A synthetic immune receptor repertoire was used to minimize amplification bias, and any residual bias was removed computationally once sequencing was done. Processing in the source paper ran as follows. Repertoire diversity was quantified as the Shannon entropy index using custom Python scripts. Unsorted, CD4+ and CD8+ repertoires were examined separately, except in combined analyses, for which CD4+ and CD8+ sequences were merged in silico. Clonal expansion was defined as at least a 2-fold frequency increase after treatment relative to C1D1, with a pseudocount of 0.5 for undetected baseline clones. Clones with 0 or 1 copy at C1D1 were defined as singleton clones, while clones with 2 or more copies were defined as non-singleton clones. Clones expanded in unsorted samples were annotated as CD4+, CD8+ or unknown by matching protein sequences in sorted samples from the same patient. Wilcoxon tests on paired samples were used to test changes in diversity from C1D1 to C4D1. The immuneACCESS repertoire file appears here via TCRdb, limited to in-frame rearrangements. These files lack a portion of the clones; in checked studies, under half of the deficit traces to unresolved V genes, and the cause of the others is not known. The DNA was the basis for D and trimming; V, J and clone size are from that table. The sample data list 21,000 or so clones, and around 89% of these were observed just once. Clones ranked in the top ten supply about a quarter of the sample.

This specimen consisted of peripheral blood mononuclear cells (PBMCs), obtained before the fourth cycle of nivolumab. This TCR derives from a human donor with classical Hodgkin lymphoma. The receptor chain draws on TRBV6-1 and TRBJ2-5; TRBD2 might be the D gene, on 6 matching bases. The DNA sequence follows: TGTGCCAGCAGTGAAGGATGGGGAGGCGAGACCCAGTACTTC. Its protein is CASSEGWGGETQYF.